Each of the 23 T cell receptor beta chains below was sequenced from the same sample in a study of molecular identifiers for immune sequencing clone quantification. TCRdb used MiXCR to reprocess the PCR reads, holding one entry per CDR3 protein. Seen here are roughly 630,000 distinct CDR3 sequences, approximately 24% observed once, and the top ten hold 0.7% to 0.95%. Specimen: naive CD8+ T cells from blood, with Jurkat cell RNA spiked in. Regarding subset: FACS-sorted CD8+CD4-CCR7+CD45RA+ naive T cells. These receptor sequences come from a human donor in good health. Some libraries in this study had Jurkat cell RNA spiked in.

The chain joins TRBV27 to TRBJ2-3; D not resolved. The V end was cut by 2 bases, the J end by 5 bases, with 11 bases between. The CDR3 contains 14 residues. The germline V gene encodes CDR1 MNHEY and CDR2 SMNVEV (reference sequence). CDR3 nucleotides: TGTGCCAGCAGTTTAGTAAGTTGGAAAGATACGCAGTATTTT. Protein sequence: CASSLVSWKDTQYF.

The CDR3 DNA is TGTGCCAGCAGCTTACAGGGGTTAGACACAGATACGCAGTATTTT. Encoded protein: CASSLQGLDTDTQYF. J is TRBJ2-3 and V is TRBV6-2 or TRBV6-3, with 7 bases aligning to TRBD1. The CDR3 sequence is 15 residues long. Trimming took 6 bases from V and 2 from J; bases not matched to a gene: 8. Germline CDR1 is MNHEY and CDR2 is SVGEGT.

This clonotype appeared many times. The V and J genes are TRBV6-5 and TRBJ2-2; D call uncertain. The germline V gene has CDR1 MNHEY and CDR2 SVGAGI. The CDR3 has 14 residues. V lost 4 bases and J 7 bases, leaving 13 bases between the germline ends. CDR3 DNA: TGTGCCAGCAGTTCCCAGGACCACGTCGGGGAGCTGTTTTTT. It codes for CASSSQDHVGELFF.

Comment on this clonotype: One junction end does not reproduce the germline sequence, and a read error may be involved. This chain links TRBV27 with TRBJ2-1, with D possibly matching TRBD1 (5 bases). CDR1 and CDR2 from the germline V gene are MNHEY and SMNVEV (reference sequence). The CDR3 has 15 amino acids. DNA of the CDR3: TGTGCCAGCAGTTTAGACAGAGACTCCTACAATGAGCGGTTCTTC. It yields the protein CASSLDRDSYNERFF.

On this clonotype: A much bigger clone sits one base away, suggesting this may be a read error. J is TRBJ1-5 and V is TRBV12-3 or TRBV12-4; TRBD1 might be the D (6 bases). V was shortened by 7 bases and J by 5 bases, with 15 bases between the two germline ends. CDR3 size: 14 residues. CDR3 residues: CASNHQGPHQPQHF. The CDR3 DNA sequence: TGTGCCAGCAACCACCAGGGGCCCCATCAGCCCCAGCATTTT.

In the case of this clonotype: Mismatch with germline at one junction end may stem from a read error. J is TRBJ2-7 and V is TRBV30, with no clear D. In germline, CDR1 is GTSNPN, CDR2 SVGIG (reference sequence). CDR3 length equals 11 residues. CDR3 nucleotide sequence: TGTGCCTGGAGTGTACGGTACGGGCAGTACTTC. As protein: CAWSVRYGQYF.

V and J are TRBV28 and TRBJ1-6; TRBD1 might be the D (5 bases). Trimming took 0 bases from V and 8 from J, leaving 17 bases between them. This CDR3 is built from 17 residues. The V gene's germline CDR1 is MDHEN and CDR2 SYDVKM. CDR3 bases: TGTGCCAGCAGTTTATGGGGCGGACACCCATCGGATTCACCCCTCCACTTT. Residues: CASSLWGGHPSDSPLHF.

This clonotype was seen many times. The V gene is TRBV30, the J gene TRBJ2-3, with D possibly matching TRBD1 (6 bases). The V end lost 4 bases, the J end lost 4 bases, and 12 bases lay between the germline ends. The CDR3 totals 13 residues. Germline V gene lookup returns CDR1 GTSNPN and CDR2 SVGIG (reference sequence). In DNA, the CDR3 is TGTGCCTGGAACGATCAGGGGCCAGATACGCAGTATTTT. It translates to CAWNDQGPDTQYF.

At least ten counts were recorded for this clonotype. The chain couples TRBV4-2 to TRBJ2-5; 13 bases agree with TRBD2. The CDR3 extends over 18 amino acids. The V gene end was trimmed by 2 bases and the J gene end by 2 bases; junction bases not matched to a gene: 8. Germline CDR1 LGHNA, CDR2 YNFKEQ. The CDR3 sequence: CASSQPGTSGTRQETQYF. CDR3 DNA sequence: TGTGCCAGCAGCCAACCGGGGACTAGCGGGACCCGACAAGAGACCCAGTACTTC.

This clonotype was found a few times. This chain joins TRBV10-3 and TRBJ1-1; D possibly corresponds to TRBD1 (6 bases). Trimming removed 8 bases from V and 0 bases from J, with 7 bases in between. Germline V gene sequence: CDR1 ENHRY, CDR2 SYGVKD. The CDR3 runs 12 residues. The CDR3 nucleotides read TGTGCCATCGGGACATTGAACACTGAAGCTTTCTTT. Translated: CAIGTLNTEAFF.

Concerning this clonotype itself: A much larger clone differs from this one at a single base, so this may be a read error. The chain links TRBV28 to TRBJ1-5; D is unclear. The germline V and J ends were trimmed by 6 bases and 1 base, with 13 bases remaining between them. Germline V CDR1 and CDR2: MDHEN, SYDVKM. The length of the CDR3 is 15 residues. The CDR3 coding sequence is TGTGCCAGCAGCCCTATTAGGGTCAGCAATCAGCCCCAGCATTTT. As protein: CASSPIRVSNQPQHF. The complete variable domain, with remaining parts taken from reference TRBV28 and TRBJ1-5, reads DVKVTQSSRYLVKRTGEKVFLECVQDMDHENMFWYRQDPGLGLRLIYFSYDVKMKEKGDIPEGYSVSREKKERFSLILESASTNQTSMYLCASSPIRVSNQPQHFGDGTRLSIL.

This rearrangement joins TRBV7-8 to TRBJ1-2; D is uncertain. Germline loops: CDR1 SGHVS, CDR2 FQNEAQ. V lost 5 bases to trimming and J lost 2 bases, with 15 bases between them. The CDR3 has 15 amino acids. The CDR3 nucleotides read TGTGCCAGCAGCCAAACGAGGCTGATGAACTATGGCTACACCTTC. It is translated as CASSQTRLMNYGYTF.

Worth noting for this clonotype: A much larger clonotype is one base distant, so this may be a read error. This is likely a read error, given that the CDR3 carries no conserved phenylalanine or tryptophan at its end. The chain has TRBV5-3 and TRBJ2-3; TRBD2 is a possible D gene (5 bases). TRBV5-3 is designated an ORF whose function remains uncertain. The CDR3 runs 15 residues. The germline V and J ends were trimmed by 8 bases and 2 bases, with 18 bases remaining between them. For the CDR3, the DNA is TGTGCCAGCAGCCCCGCCCCCGACTACACAGATACGCAGTATTAT. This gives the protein CASSPAPDYTDTQYY.

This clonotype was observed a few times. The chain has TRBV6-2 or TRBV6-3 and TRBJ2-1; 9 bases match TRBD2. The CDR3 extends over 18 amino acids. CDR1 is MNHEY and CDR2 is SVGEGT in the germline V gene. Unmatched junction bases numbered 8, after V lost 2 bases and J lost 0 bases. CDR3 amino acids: CASSYEAGGIHSYNEQFF. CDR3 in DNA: TGTGCCAGCAGTTACGAGGCGGGAGGGATACACTCCTACAATGAGCAGTTCTTC.

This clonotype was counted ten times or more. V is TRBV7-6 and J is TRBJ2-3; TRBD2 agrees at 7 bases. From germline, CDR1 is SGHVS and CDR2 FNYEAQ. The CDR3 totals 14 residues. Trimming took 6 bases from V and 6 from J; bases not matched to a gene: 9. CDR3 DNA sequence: TGTGCCAGCAGGAGCCGGGAGGAAAGGGATACGCAGTATTTT. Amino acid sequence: CASRSREERDTQYF.

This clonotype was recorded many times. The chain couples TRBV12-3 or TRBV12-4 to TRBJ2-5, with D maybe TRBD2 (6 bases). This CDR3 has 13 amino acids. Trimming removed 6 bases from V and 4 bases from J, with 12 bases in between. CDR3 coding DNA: TGTGCCAGCAGGGTGGAGGGATTAGAGACCCAGTACTTC. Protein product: CASRVEGLETQYF.

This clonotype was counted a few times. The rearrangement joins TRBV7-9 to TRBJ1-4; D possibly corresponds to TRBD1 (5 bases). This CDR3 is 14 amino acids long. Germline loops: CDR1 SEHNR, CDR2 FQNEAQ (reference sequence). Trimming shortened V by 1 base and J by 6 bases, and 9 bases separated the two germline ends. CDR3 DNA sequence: TGTGCCAGCAGCTTAGGGGGCTGGGATGAAAAACTGTTTTTT. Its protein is CASSLGGWDEKLFF.

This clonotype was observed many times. CDR3 sequence (DNA): TGTGCCAGCAGCCGGATCTTTGAGGGGGAGACCCAGTACTTC. This sequence encodes CASSRIFEGETQYF. The chain has TRBV7-9 and TRBJ2-5; the D call may be TRBD1 or TRBD2 (5 bases each). Deletions cut 5 bases from V and 5 bases from J, with 15 bases between. The CDR3 totals 14 residues. The V gene's germline CDR1 is SEHNR and CDR2 FQNEAQ (reference sequence).

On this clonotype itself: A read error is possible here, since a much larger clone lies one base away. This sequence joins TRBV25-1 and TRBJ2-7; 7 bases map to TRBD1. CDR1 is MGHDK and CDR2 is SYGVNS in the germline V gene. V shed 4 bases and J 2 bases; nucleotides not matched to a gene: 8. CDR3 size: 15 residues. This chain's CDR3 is CASSGFRQGAYEQYF. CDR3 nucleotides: TGTGCCAGCAGTGGATTTAGGCAGGGGGCCTACGAGCAGTACTTC.

The CDR3 protein is CASSQDRQRTYEQYF. The CDR3 nucleotides read TGCGCCAGCAGCCAAGATAGGCAGAGAACCTACGAGCAGTACTTC. The rearrangement joins TRBV4-1 to TRBJ2-7; no firm D call. The CDR3 runs to 15 residues. Germline CDR1 is MGHRA and CDR2 is YSYEKL. Between the trimmed V and J ends, which lost 0 bases and 2 bases, there was a span of 11 bases.

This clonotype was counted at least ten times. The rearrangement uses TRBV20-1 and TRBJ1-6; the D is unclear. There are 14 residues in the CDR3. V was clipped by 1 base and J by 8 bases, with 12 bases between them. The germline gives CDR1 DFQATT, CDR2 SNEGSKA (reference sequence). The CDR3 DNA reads TGCAGTGCTAGAGCAGGCTCGCTATATTCACCCCTCCACTTT. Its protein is CSARAGSLYSPLHF.

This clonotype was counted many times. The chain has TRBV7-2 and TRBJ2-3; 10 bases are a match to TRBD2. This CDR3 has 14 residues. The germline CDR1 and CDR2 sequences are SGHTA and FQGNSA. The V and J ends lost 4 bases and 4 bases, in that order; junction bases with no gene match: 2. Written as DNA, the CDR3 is TGTGCCAGCAGCTACGGACTAGCGGCAGATACGCAGTATTTT. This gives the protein CASSYGLAADTQYF.

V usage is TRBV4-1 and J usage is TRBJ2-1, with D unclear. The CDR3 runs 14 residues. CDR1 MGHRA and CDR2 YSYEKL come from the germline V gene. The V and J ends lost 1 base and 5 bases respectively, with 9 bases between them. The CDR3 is CASSQVSSDNEQFF. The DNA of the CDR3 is TGCGCCAGCAGCCAAGTCTCTTCAGACAATGAGCAGTTCTTC.